The 25 T cell receptor beta chains below come from one sample, sequenced in a study of identical twins. TCRdb fed the 5' RACE reads into MiXCR, producing one record per CDR3 protein. The sample has about 470,000 distinct CDR3 sequences, roughly 24% seen once. The sample also formed part of further work on T cells expressing NK-cell markers.

The sequenced material came from CD4+ T cells sorted from blood. The receptors come from a woman under 30 in good health.

The genes are TRBV4-1 and TRBJ2-3; D gene uncertain. V lost 10 bases, J lost 2 bases, and 16 bases lay in between. The V gene's germline CDR1 is MGHRA and CDR2 YSYEKL. The CDR3 consists of 14 residues. The CDR3, as DNA: TGCGCCACAGCAGCTGGCGCCATCACAGATACGCAGTATTTT. This gives the protein CATAAGAITDTQYF.

This clonotype was found a few times. The chain recombines TRBV30 with TRBJ2-1, with D possibly matching TRBD2 (6 bases). CDR3 size: 15 residues. CDR1 and CDR2 (germline): GTSNPN, SVGIG (reference sequence). Trimming took 5 bases from V and 7 from J, leaving 21 bases between them. CDR3 sequence: CAWEVGDSRMNEQFF. The CDR3 DNA reads TGTGCCTGGGAGGTAGGGGACTCCCGGATGAATGAGCAGTTCTTC. The variable domain in full, completed from reference TRBV30 and TRBJ2-1, reads SQTIHQWPATLVQPVGSPLSLECTVEGTSNPNLYWYRQAAGRGLQLLFYSVGIGQISSEVPQNLSASRPQDRQFILSSKKLLLSDSGFYLCAWEVGDSRMNEQFFGPGTRLTVL.

J is TRBJ2-7 and V is TRBV25-1, with a tentative D call TRBD2 (6 bases). The CDR3 consists of 15 residues. The germline V and J ends were trimmed by 5 bases and 7 bases, with 21 bases remaining between them. The germline CDR1 and CDR2 sequences are MGHDK and SYGVNS. The CDR3 coding sequence is TGTGCCAGCAGTAAAGGCGCCGGTCGGGCGGGGGAGCAGTACTTC. Its protein is CASSKGAGRAGEQYF.

The chain uses TRBV7-9 and TRBJ2-1; possibly TRBD2 for D (6 bases). Per the germline V gene, CDR1 is SEHNR and CDR2 is FQNEAQ (reference sequence). The CDR3 has 15 residues. V lost 4 bases to trimming and J lost 4 bases, with 14 bases between them. The CDR3 sequence: CASSWTGAFYNEQFF. CDR3 in DNA: TGTGCCAGCAGCTGGACGGGAGCTTTTTACAATGAGCAGTTCTTC.

The genes are TRBV7-2 and TRBJ2-1; perhaps TRBD2 as D (6 bases). Trimming took off 4 bases at V and 6 bases at J, with 10 bases between the two ends. This CDR3 is 13 amino acids long. Germline CDR1 reads SGHTA; CDR2 reads FQGNSA. The CDR3 sequence: CASSSGVVNEQFF. The CDR3 bases are TGTGCCAGCAGCTCGGGGGTTGTCAATGAGCAGTTCTTC.

V is TRBV27 and J is TRBJ2-7; possibly TRBD2 for D (6 bases). V shed 3 bases and J shed 3 bases, with 15 bases lying between them. The CDR3 contains 15 residues. Germline values: CDR1 MNHEY, CDR2 SMNVEV (reference sequence). CDR3 sequence (DNA): TGTGCCAGCAGTTTTCGCGGGACGGACCACTACGAGCAGTACTTC. It codes for CASSFRGTDHYEQYF.

This clonotype appeared a few times. The genes are TRBV20-1 and TRBJ1-3; 8 positions match TRBD1. The CDR3 runs 14 residues. Germline V gene lookup returns CDR1 DFQATT and CDR2 SNEGSKA (reference sequence). J lost 3 bases, V lost 5 bases, and 6 bases had no gene match. In DNA, the CDR3 is TGCAGTGCTCCTCAGGGGGCCGTTGGAAACACCATATATTTT. Protein: CSAPQGAVGNTIYF.

This clonotype was observed a few times. The rearrangement joins TRBV20-1 to TRBJ2-7; D possibly corresponds to TRBD1 (5 bases). The V and J ends lost 2 bases and 3 bases respectively, with 11 bases between them. The CDR3 extends over 13 amino acids. In germline, CDR1 is DFQATT, CDR2 SNEGSKA (reference sequence). The chain's CDR3 is CSARTQVDYEQYF. In nucleotides, the CDR3 is TGCAGTGCTAGAACACAGGTCGACTACGAGCAGTACTTC.

This clonotype was detected only a few times. This sequence joins TRBV7-8 and TRBJ2-1; the D gene is possibly TRBD2 (5 bases). V lost 6 bases and J lost 5, with 11 bases in between. CDR3 length: 13 amino acids. The germline gives CDR1 SGHVS, CDR2 FQNEAQ. The CDR3 region is CASRRAVHNEQFF. The CDR3, as DNA: TGTGCCAGCAGGCGGGCGGTCCACAATGAGCAGTTCTTC.

This clonotype appeared a few times. V gene TRBV2 combines with J gene TRBJ2-1; perhaps TRBD1 as D (5 bases). Deletions cut 4 bases from V and 6 bases from J, with 10 bases between. CDR3 length equals 13 residues. Per germline, CDR1 SNHLY and CDR2 FYNNEI. For the CDR3, the DNA is TGTGCCAGCAGTGTAATAGGGGTCAATGAGCAGTTCTTC. Encoded protein: CASSVIGVNEQFF.

V usage is TRBV29-1 and J usage is TRBJ1-2, with a weak D call TRBD1 (6 bases). Germline V CDR1 and CDR2: SQVTM, ANQGSEA. The CDR3 contains 13 residues. V shed 0 bases and J shed 6 bases, with 11 bases lying between them. The DNA of the CDR3 is TGCAGCGTTGAAGACCAGGGGTCCCATGGCTACACCTTC. As protein: CSVEDQGSHGYTF.

The chain has TRBV12-3 or TRBV12-4 and TRBJ1-5; D is undetermined. CDR3 size: 14 residues. V gave up 6 bases and J gave up 6 bases, with 15 bases separating them. The chain's CDR3 is CASSSSRVGQPQHF. The CDR3 region has the DNA TGTGCCAGCAGCTCCAGTAGGGTAGGTCAGCCCCAGCATTTT.

This clonotype came up a few times. This chain uses TRBV7-8 with TRBJ2-3; the D gene could be TRBD1 or TRBD2 (5 bases each). Trimming removed 8 bases from V and 2 bases from J, with 8 bases in between. This CDR3 spans 12 amino acids. Germline V CDR1 and CDR2: SGHVS, FQNEAQ. Here the CDR3 DNA reads TGTGCCAGCGGGGGTGACACAGATACGCAGTATTTT. This encodes CASGGDTDTQYF.

The rearrangement links TRBV10-1 to TRBJ1-2, with D maybe TRBD1 (6 bases). This CDR3 region has 13 residues. The V end lost 6 bases, the J end lost 6 bases, and 14 bases lay between the germline ends. Germline CDR1 WNHNN, CDR2 SYGVQD (reference sequence). The CDR3 DNA reads TGCGCCAGCAGCCCCGGGAGGGGGAATGGCTACACCTTC. Translated, it gives CASSPGRGNGYTF.

The V gene is TRBV6-1, the J gene TRBJ2-3; TRBD2 is a possible D gene (5 bases). Germline V gene data show CDR1 as MNHNS and CDR2 as SASEGT. This CDR3 is built from 14 residues. The V and J ends lost 3 bases and 2 bases respectively, with 9 bases between them. Here the CDR3 DNA reads TGTGCCAGCAGTGATCCGGGGAACACAGATACGCAGTATTTT. Translated, it gives CASSDPGNTDTQYF.

This clonotype appeared a few times. The chain carries TRBV12-3 or TRBV12-4 and TRBJ2-3; D unclear. V was trimmed by 7 bases and J by 0 bases, leaving 14 bases between them. The CDR3 runs 15 residues. DNA for the CDR3: TGTGCCAGCACCCCCAGGTGGTCTAGCACAGATACGCAGTATTTT. Translation gives CASTPRWSSTDTQYF.

CDR3 sequence reads: CSARGVSYEQYF. The CDR3 coding sequence is TGCAGTGCTAGAGGGGTTTCCTACGAGCAGTACTTC. The rearrangement links TRBV20-1 to TRBJ2-7; no definite D call. Trimming stripped 1 base from V and 1 base from J, with 5 bases between. The CDR3 runs to 12 residues. Looked up from germline, CDR1 is DFQATT and CDR2 is SNEGSKA (reference sequence).

This clonotype was detected only a few times. V is TRBV7-2 and J is TRBJ2-7; D uncertain. In germline, CDR1 is SGHTA, CDR2 FQGNSA. V lost 5 bases and J lost 6, with 8 bases in between. The CDR3 loop spans 11 amino acids. CDR3 nucleotides: TGTGCCAGCAGCATACGGACCGAGCAGTACTTC. Translation gives CASSIRTEQYF.

A remark on this clonotype: One junction end does not reproduce the germline sequence, and a read error may be involved. The chain employs TRBV11-2 and TRBJ2-3, with D maybe TRBD1 (6 bases). CDR3 length: 15 residues. Germline CDR1 and CDR2: SGHAT and FQNNGV. The CDR3 DNA sequence: TGTGCCAGCAGGTTAGGACAGTCTAGCACAGATACGCAGTATTTT. It specifies CASRLGQSSTDTQYF. Full variable domain (outside the CDR3, taken from reference TRBV11-2 and TRBJ2-3): EAGVAQSPRYKIIEKRQSVAFWCNPISGHATLYWYQQILGQGPKLLIQFQNNGVVDDSQLPKDRFSAERLKGVDSTLKIQPAKLEDSAVYLCASRLGQSSTDTQYFGPGTRLTVL.

A few counts support this clonotype. The CDR3: CASSPRGRQQETQYF. The DNA for the CDR3 is TGTGCCAGCAGTCCGAGGGGGAGACAGCAAGAGACCCAGTACTTC. The chain is built from TRBV6-1 and TRBJ2-5, with D perhaps matching TRBD1 (6 bases). Germline CDR1 is MNHNS and CDR2 is SASEGT. This CDR3 has 15 amino acids. V lost 5 bases to trimming and J lost 2 bases, with 15 bases between them.

This clonotype has more than one count but fewer than ten. The rearrangement uses TRBV4-2 and TRBJ1-5; D remains ambiguous. Trimming stripped 0 bases from V and 7 bases from J, with 13 bases between. In germline, CDR1 is LGHNA, CDR2 YNFKEQ. This CDR3 region has 15 residues. Written as DNA, the CDR3 is TGTGCCAGCAGCCAAGACGCCCTTGGCAGACAGCCCCAGCATTTT. Translated, it gives CASSQDALGRQPQHF.

The V and J genes are TRBV4-2 and TRBJ2-1; 7 nucleotides agree with TRBD2. Germline trimming cut 0 bases from V and 0 bases from J; bases unmatched to any gene: 11. Germline V gene lookup returns CDR1 LGHNA and CDR2 YNFKEQ. There are 19 residues in the CDR3. Here the CDR3 DNA reads TGTGCCAGCAGCCAAGATTTGCCTAGCGGAGTCAGCTCCTACAATGAGCAGTTCTTC. Protein sequence: CASSQDLPSGVSSYNEQFF.

This clonotype showed up many times. This sequence joins TRBV6-2 or TRBV6-3 and TRBJ2-1; D not certain. The CDR3 is made up of 11 amino acids. CDR1 is MNHEY, CDR2 SVGEGT, per germline. Trimming took off 6 bases at V and 3 bases at J, with 3 bases between the two ends. CDR3 bases: TGTGCCAGCAGGTTCTACAATGAGCAGTTCTTC. This encodes CASRFYNEQFF.

In its sample, this clonotype was seen a few times. V is TRBV5-8 and J is TRBJ1-2; D remains unclear. Germline V gene lookup returns CDR1 SGHTS and CDR2 YDEGEE. V was pared by 4 bases and J by 14 bases, with 18 bases between. CDR3 length: 12 residues. Written as DNA, the CDR3 is TGTGCCAGCAGCCAACTAATAGGTCCTATAACCTTC. This translates into CASSQLIGPITF.

This clonotype was found a few times. This rearrangement joins TRBV20-1 to TRBJ1-5; 7 positions match TRBD1. The germline CDR1 and CDR2 sequences are DFQATT and SNEGSKA (reference sequence). The V and J ends lost 8 bases and 6 bases, in that order; junction bases with no gene match: 13. The CDR3 spans 14 residues. In nucleotides, the CDR3 is TGCAGTTCCACACAGGGGTTTGAGAGTCAGCCCCAGCATTTT. This encodes CSSTQGFESQPQHF.